This TCR beta chain comes out of a study of T cell changes during pregnancy in multiple sclerosis. The length of the CDR3 is 16 residues. V shed 2 bases, J shed 0 bases, and the junction held 2 bases outside the gene matches. Germline lookup yields CDR1 SGHTA and CDR2 FQGNSA. Method: immunoSEQ multiplex PCR; TCRdb's copy keeps in-frame clones and lacks some. This sample has about 93,000 clones; around 92% occur once, and the top ten carry about 2%. The sample here was peripheral blood, taken after pregnancy. This TCR was sampled from a female donor with multiple sclerosis, enrolled in a pregnancy study. The chain couples TRBV7-2 to TRBJ1-5; 9 positions agree with TRBD1. CDR3 in DNA: TGTGCCAGCAGCTTAACAGGGGGCTATAGCAATCAGCCCCAGCATTTT. This codes for CASSLTGGYSNQPQHF.